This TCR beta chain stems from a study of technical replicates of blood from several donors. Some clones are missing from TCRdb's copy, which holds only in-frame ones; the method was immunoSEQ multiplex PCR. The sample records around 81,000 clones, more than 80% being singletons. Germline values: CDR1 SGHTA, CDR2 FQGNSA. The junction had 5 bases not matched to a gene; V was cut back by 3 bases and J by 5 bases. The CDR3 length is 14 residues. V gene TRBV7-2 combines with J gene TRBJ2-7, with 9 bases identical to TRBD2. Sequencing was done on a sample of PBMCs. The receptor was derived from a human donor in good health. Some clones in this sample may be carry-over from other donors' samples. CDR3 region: CASSLGTSPHEQYF. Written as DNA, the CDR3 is TGTGCCAGCAGCTTGGGGACTAGCCCCCACGAGCAGTACTTC.